The 11 T cell receptor beta chains in this list originate from one sample, sequenced in a study of cytomegalovirus exposure and HLA in healthy donors. This PCR relied on a set of 60 Vbeta primers and 13 Jbeta primers. Generated by immunoSEQ multiplex PCR, the TCRdb table keeps only in-frame clones and is missing some. The repertoire includes 130,000 or so clones, about four fifths of them detected once, and 4.5% to 5.5% sits in the top ten. The specimen was PBMCs. These receptors were taken from a man under 40 in good health and CMV-seronegative.

The chain links TRBV2 to TRBJ2-1; 11 bases align to TRBD2. The CDR3 consists of 15 residues. CDR1 and CDR2 from the germline V gene are SNHLY and FYNNEI. The V gene end was trimmed by 7 bases and the J gene end by 3 bases; junction bases not matched to a gene: 5. The CDR3 loop reads CASTATSGIYNEQFF. CDR3 in DNA: TGTGCCAGCACCGCGACTAGCGGGATCTACAATGAGCAGTTCTTC.

V usage is TRBV23-1 and J usage is TRBJ2-4; TRBD1 might be the D (5 bases). TRBV23-1 qualifies as an ORF whose function is uncertain. V was clipped by 6 bases and J by 4 bases, with 16 bases between them. CDR3 size: 15 residues. The CDR3, as DNA: TGCGCCAGCAGACCACCTCAGGGTGCGAAAAACATTCAGTACTTC. Translating gives CASRPPQGAKNIQYF.

J is TRBJ1-5 and V is TRBV28, with TRBD1 as a possible D gene (6 bases). Per germline, CDR1 MDHEN and CDR2 SYDVKM. V lost 6 bases to trimming and J lost 1 base, with 22 bases between them. The length of the CDR3 is 18 residues. The CDR3 coding sequence is TGTGCCAGCAGGCCCAGCCTCGGACAGATAGGAAGCAATCAGCCCCAGCATTTT. This encodes CASRPSLGQIGSNQPQHF.

This clone appeared a single time. V and J are TRBV5-8 and TRBJ2-3, with 7 bases identical to TRBD2. The CDR3 sequence is 15 residues long. With V trimmed by 1 base and J by 1 base, 3 bases remained unmatched. CDR1 SGHTS and CDR2 YDEGEE come from the germline V gene. This chain's CDR3 is CASSLMAGGTDTQYF. As DNA, the CDR3 is TGTGCCAGCAGCTTGATGGCGGGGGGCACAGATACGCAGTATTTT.

J is TRBJ1-3 and V is TRBV5-1; D not certain. The germline V gene has CDR1 SGHRS and CDR2 YFSETQ. V lost 0 bases to trimming and J lost 2 bases, with 6 bases between them. This CDR3 region has 14 residues. As DNA, the CDR3 is TGCGCCAGCAGCTTGGGCAGGACTGGAAACACCATATATTTT. Amino acids: CASSLGRTGNTIYF.

The rearrangement links TRBV2 to TRBJ2-2; TRBD2 aligns across 9 bases. Per the germline V gene, CDR1 is SNHLY and CDR2 is FYNNEI. The CDR3 length is 15 residues. Trimming at V came to 4 bases and at J to 3 bases, leaving 3 bases not matched to a gene. This CDR3 is CASSAGLAYTGELFF. The CDR3 nucleotides read TGTGCCAGCAGTGCGGGACTAGCATACACCGGGGAGCTGTTTTTT.

This rearrangement joins TRBV28 to TRBJ1-5; D is ambiguous. Germline V gene data show CDR1 as MDHEN and CDR2 as SYDVKM. The CDR3 totals 14 residues. V was shortened by 7 bases and J by 4 bases, with 14 bases between the two germline ends. This CDR3 is CASTSLPSNQPQHF. The CDR3 nucleotides read TGTGCCAGCACCAGTTTGCCTTCGAATCAGCCCCAGCATTTT.

Written as DNA, the CDR3 is TGTGCCAGCAGCTTTCGACAGGGATACACCGGGGAGCTGTTTTTT. Its translation is CASSFRQGYTGELFF. The genes are TRBV7-2 and TRBJ2-2; TRBD1 matches at 7 bases. With V trimmed by 3 bases and J by 3 bases, 4 bases remained unmatched. This CDR3 is built from 15 residues. Germline V CDR1 and CDR2: SGHTA, FQGNSA.

The chain joins TRBV6-6 to TRBJ2-7, with D unclear. Looked up from germline, CDR1 is MNHNY and CDR2 is SVGAGI (reference sequence). CDR3 size: 12 residues. The V gene lost 5 bases and the J gene lost 0 bases, with 5 bases spanning the gap. Written as DNA, the CDR3 is TGTGCCAGCAGTGCGTCCTCCTACGAGCAGTACTTC. Protein: CASSASSYEQYF.

V is TRBV10-3 and J is TRBJ2-3, with 9 bases aligning to TRBD2. The CDR3 covers 15 residues. The V gene end was trimmed by 6 bases and the J gene end by 8 bases; junction bases not matched to a gene: 12. Germline V gives CDR1 ENHRY, CDR2 SYGVKD. The DNA for the CDR3 is TGTGCCATCAGGTCTAGCGGGGCGGACCCCGGTACGCAGTATTTT. The encoded protein is CAIRSSGADPGTQYF.

V and J are TRBV7-9 and TRBJ1-2; D is unclear. The V gene's germline CDR1 is SEHNR and CDR2 FQNEAQ (reference sequence). V was pared by 2 bases and J by 8 bases, with 15 bases between. This CDR3 contains 14 residues. CDR3 in amino acids: CASSLSPNIYGYTF. As DNA, the CDR3 is TGTGCCAGCAGCTTAAGCCCTAATATCTACGGCTACACCTTC. Variable domain in full (rest from reference TRBV7-9 and TRBJ1-2): DTGVSQNPRHKITKRGQNVTFRCDPISEHNRLYWYRQTLGQGPEFLTYFQNEAQLEKSRLLSDRFSAERPKGSFSTLEIQRTEQGDSAMYLCASSLSPNIYGYTFGSGTRLTVV.